Listed below are T cell receptor beta chains from one sample, sequenced in a study of blood T cells in healthy people across ages. TCRdb processed the 5' RACE reads anew with MiXCR; each CDR3 protein has one entry. Among some 1,500,000 distinct CDR3 sequences listed, approximately 39% were seen once. Sequencing was performed on blood. Receptors originate from a young woman in good health. Both conserved end residues are part of each CDR3. The D gene is left open where the match is weak. Size values are once, few and many counts, or a class for expanded clones, and some rows have none.

v_gene: TRBV9
abundance: few
d_gene: TRBD1
j_gene: TRBJ1-1
CDR3nt: TGTGCCAGCAGCGTCCAGGGGGAAGCTGAAGCTTTCTTT
CDR3aa: CASSVQGEAEAFF

v_gene: TRBV30
abundance: NA
d_gene: NA
j_gene: TRBJ2-3
CDR3nt: TGTGCCTGGAGGTTAGAGCAGGGTACGCAGTATTTT
CDR3aa: CAWRLEQGTQYF

v_gene: TRBV20-1
abundance: NA
d_gene: NA
j_gene: TRBJ1-2
CDR3nt: TGCAGTGCTAGGGGGGTCGGTGCTAACTATGGCTACACCTTC
CDR3aa: CSARGVGANYGYTF

v_gene: TRBV25-1
abundance: NA
d_gene: NA
j_gene: TRBJ1-4
CDR3nt: TGTGCCAGTTCAAGGAGCCTTTATGAAAAACTGTTTTTT
CDR3aa: CASSRSLYEKLFF

v_gene: TRBV2
abundance: many
d_gene: NA
j_gene: TRBJ1-1
CDR3nt: TGTGCCAGCAGCGTGGGCCCCTCGGGGGCTTTCTTT
CDR3aa: CASSVGPSGAFF

v_gene: TRBV4-3
abundance: NA
d_gene: NA
j_gene: TRBJ2-7
CDR3nt: TGCGCCAGCAGCCAAGCTCCGGGACCCCTAAACGAGCAGTACTTC
CDR3aa: CASSQAPGPLNEQYF

v_gene: TRBV28
abundance: NA
d_gene: TRBD2
j_gene: TRBJ2-1
CDR3nt: TGTGCGACGCGGGGCGGGGGTACCTACAATGAGCAGTTCTTC
CDR3aa: CATRGGGTYNEQFF

v_gene: TRBV7-2
abundance: NA
d_gene: NA
j_gene: TRBJ2-4
CDR3nt: TGTGCCAGCAGCTTAGGCGGGGCCCAGAGGATTCAGTACTTC
CDR3aa: CASSLGGAQRIQYF

v_gene: TRBV16
abundance: NA
d_gene: TRBD1
j_gene: TRBJ2-7
CDR3nt: TGTGCCAGCAGCCAATACCGGACAGGTGATTACGAGCAGTACTTC
CDR3aa: CASSQYRTGDYEQYF

v_gene: TRBV20-1
abundance: once
d_gene: NA
j_gene: TRBJ1-2
CDR3nt: TGCAGTGCTAGTCGGTTAAGCTCTAACGATGGCTACACCTTC
CDR3aa: CSASRLSSNDGYTF

v_gene: TRBV5-1
abundance: NA
d_gene: TRBD2
j_gene: TRBJ2-2
CDR3nt: TGCGCCAGCACCTTCACTAGCGGGAGAGGTTTCGGGGAGCTGTTTTTT
CDR3aa: CASTFTSGRGFGELFF

v_gene: TRBV27
abundance: NA
d_gene: TRBD2
j_gene: TRBJ2-7
CDR3nt: TGTGCCAGCAGTTTATCGCCCCCCGGGACTAGGGGCCCCTACGAGCAGTACTTC
CDR3aa: CASSLSPPGTRGPYEQYF

v_gene: TRBV9
abundance: NA
d_gene: TRBD1
j_gene: TRBJ2-7
CDR3nt: TGTGCCAGCAGCGTCTTTGACAGGGGCGAGCAGTACTTC
CDR3aa: CASSVFDRGEQYF

v_gene: TRBV20-1
abundance: NA
d_gene: NA
j_gene: TRBJ2-1
CDR3nt: TGCAGTGCTACCTACTACAATGAGCAGTTCTTC
CDR3aa: CSATYYNEQFF

v_gene: TRBV27
abundance: NA
d_gene: NA
j_gene: TRBJ1-2
CDR3nt: TGTGCCAGCAGTCGATCGGGCACAGGCCGCATCTATGGCTACACCTTC
CDR3aa: CASSRSGTGRIYGYTF

v_gene: TRBV4-2
abundance: few
d_gene: TRBD2
j_gene: TRBJ2-1
CDR3nt: TGTGCCAGCAGACGGACTAGCGGGATCCATGAGCAGTTCTTC
CDR3aa: CASRRTSGIHEQFF

v_gene: TRBV20-1
abundance: many
d_gene: TRBD1
j_gene: TRBJ2-7
CDR3nt: TGCAGTGCGGGGACCGGGACAGGGTACTCCGAGCAGTACTTC
CDR3aa: CSAGTGTGYSEQYF

v_gene: TRBV20-1
abundance: NA
d_gene: NA
j_gene: TRBJ1-5
CDR3nt: TGCAGTGCCCAGGCCCCAAGCCGTCAGCCCCAGCATTTT
CDR3aa: CSAQAPSRQPQHF

v_gene: TRBV7-2
abundance: NA
d_gene: NA
j_gene: TRBJ2-1
CDR3nt: TGTGCCAGCAGCAGAGCCGGGACCAAGTACAATGAGCAGTTCTTC
CDR3aa: CASSRAGTKYNEQFF

v_gene: TRBV21-1
abundance: NA
d_gene: NA
j_gene: TRBJ2-3
CDR3nt: TGTGCCAGCAGCGCCTCTAGTGGGGGGGCCTCAGATACGCAGTATTTT
CDR3aa: CASSASSGGASDTQYF

v_gene: TRBV10-3
abundance: few
d_gene: NA
j_gene: TRBJ1-2
CDR3nt: TGTGCCATCAGTGACCTCGGAGTCACTGGCTACACCTTC
CDR3aa: CAISDLGVTGYTF

v_gene: TRBV5-5
abundance: NA
d_gene: NA
j_gene: TRBJ2-2
CDR3nt: TGTGCCAGCAGCTTGGCCTGGGCAGCGAACACCGGGGAGCTGTTTTTT
CDR3aa: CASSLAWAANTGELFF

v_gene: TRBV9
abundance: NA
d_gene: NA
j_gene: TRBJ1-6
CDR3nt: TGTGCCAGCAGCAAACAGCATTATAATTCACCCCTCCACTTT
CDR3aa: CASSKQHYNSPLHF

v_gene: TRBV7-2
abundance: NA
d_gene: NA
j_gene: TRBJ2-6
CDR3nt: TGTGCCAGCAGCGTCTCATTAGCCTCTGGGGCCAACGTCCTGACTTTC
CDR3aa: CASSVSLASGANVLTF

v_gene: TRBV7-2
abundance: NA
d_gene: NA
j_gene: TRBJ2-1
CDR3nt: TGTGCCAGCAGCTTAAAAGGGACGCAGACCTACAATGAGCAGTTCTTC
CDR3aa: CASSLKGTQTYNEQFF

v_gene: TRBV5-1
abundance: few
d_gene: NA
j_gene: TRBJ2-3
CDR3nt: TGCGCCAGCAGCTTGAGTCCGGTCTCTAGCACAGATACGCAGTATTTT
CDR3aa: CASSLSPVSSTDTQYF

v_gene: TRBV18
abundance: NA
d_gene: NA
j_gene: TRBJ2-4
CDR3nt: TGTGCCAGCTCACCACCGGAGGGGGTACAAAACATTCAGTACTTC
CDR3aa: CASSPPEGVQNIQYF

v_gene: TRBV4-3
abundance: NA
d_gene: TRBD2
j_gene: TRBJ2-1
CDR3nt: TGCGCCAGCAGCCAAGATTGGGGGGGAACTTACAATGAGCAGTTCTTC
CDR3aa: CASSQDWGGTYNEQFF

v_gene: TRBV7-3
abundance: NA
d_gene: NA
j_gene: TRBJ2-3
CDR3nt: TGTGCCAGCAGCTTAGTTTCGGAAGATGCGCAGTATTTT
CDR3aa: CASSLVSEDAQYF

v_gene: TRBV27
abundance: few
d_gene: TRBD1
j_gene: TRBJ1-2
CDR3nt: TGTGCCAGCAGTACGCGTGGACAGGGTCATGGCTACACCTTC
CDR3aa: CASSTRGQGHGYTF

v_gene: TRBV7-9
abundance: once
d_gene: TRBD1
j_gene: TRBJ2-7
CDR3nt: TGTGCCAGCAGCTTCTTGCCGGGACAGGAGATCGAGCAGTACTTC
CDR3aa: CASSFLPGQEIEQYF

v_gene: TRBV10-3
abundance: few
d_gene: NA
j_gene: TRBJ2-5
CDR3nt: TGTGCCATCAGTTGGGACCTCTCCGCGACATCAGAGACCCAGTACTTC
CDR3aa: CAISWDLSATSETQYF

v_gene: TRBV7-9
abundance: many
d_gene: TRBD2
j_gene: TRBJ2-1
CDR3nt: TGTGCCAGCAGCTTAACTGGGACTAGCGGGAGGTATGAGCAGTTCTTC
CDR3aa: CASSLTGTSGRYEQFF

v_gene: TRBV6-5
abundance: NA
d_gene: NA
j_gene: TRBJ2-1
CDR3nt: TGTGCCAGCAGGTATAGGGACATATCATACAATGAGCAGTTCTTC
CDR3aa: CASRYRDISYNEQFF

v_gene: TRBV12-3/TRBV12-4
abundance: many
d_gene: NA
j_gene: TRBJ2-5
CDR3nt: TGTGCCAGCAGTTTACGGAGCCAAGAGACCCAGTACTTC
CDR3aa: CASSLRSQETQYF

v_gene: TRBV4-3
abundance: few
d_gene: TRBD2
j_gene: TRBJ2-1
CDR3nt: TGCGCCAGCAGCCCCGAGCGGGGGGCTAACAATGAGCAGTTCTTC
CDR3aa: CASSPERGANNEQFF

v_gene: TRBV9
abundance: NA
d_gene: TRBD1
j_gene: TRBJ2-7
CDR3nt: TGTGCCAGCAGCCCTGGAAAAGGGGGCCATCGGGTTGACGAGCAGTACTTC
CDR3aa: CASSPGKGGHRVDEQYF

v_gene: TRBV7-8
abundance: NA
d_gene: NA
j_gene: TRBJ1-3
CDR3nt: TGTGCCAGCAGCTTAGGGTTGAAGACCCTCTCTGGAAACACCATATATTTT
CDR3aa: CASSLGLKTLSGNTIYF

v_gene: TRBV7-9
abundance: NA
d_gene: TRBD1
j_gene: TRBJ2-1
CDR3nt: TGTGCCAGCAGCTCACTACTCGGGGACAGGGGATACAATGAGCAGTTCTTC
CDR3aa: CASSSLLGDRGYNEQFF

v_gene: TRBV7-9
abundance: few
d_gene: NA
j_gene: TRBJ2-7
CDR3nt: TGTGCCAGCAGCTTTTCGGTAGGGGGGCCCAGCTCCTACGAGCAGTACTTC
CDR3aa: CASSFSVGGPSSYEQYF

v_gene: TRBV7-8
abundance: many
d_gene: NA
j_gene: TRBJ2-3
CDR3nt: TGTGCCAGCAGCTTAGAAGGCAGGGAATCCTACACAGATACGCAGTATTTT
CDR3aa: CASSLEGRESYTDTQYF

v_gene: TRBV14
abundance: NA
d_gene: NA
j_gene: TRBJ1-6
CDR3nt: TGTGCCAGCAGCCCGAATTATAATTCACCCCTCCACTTT
CDR3aa: CASSPNYNSPLHF

v_gene: TRBV20-1
abundance: NA
d_gene: NA
j_gene: TRBJ2-1
CDR3nt: TGCAGTGCGTCACTCACTCCACAGAGCTCCTACAATGAGCAGTTCTTC
CDR3aa: CSASLTPQSSYNEQFF

v_gene: TRBV7-9
abundance: NA
d_gene: NA
j_gene: TRBJ1-6
CDR3nt: TGTGCCAGCAGCTTAGCCTTACGGTTCAGCTCCTATAATTCACCCCTCCACTTT
CDR3aa: CASSLALRFSSYNSPLHF

v_gene: TRBV20-1
abundance: few
d_gene: NA
j_gene: TRBJ2-1
CDR3nt: TGCAGTGCTAGGGACCGAGTTTCCGGGAGTCAGTTCTTC
CDR3aa: CSARDRVSGSQFF

v_gene: TRBV6-2/TRBV6-3
abundance: few
d_gene: TRBD1
j_gene: TRBJ2-7
CDR3nt: TGTGCCAGCAGTTACTCGGTCCGGGACAGGGCGGGGCTCTACGAGCAGTACTTC
CDR3aa: CASSYSVRDRAGLYEQYF

v_gene: TRBV12-3/TRBV12-4
abundance: NA
d_gene: NA
j_gene: TRBJ1-4
CDR3nt: TGTGCCAGCAGTTTCGTTGCCCTTAATGAAAAACTGTTTTTT
CDR3aa: CASSFVALNEKLFF

v_gene: TRBV29-1
abundance: NA
d_gene: NA
j_gene: TRBJ2-5
CDR3nt: TGCAGCGTTACGGGCCACACCGAGACCCAGTACTTC
CDR3aa: CSVTGHTETQYF

v_gene: TRBV19
abundance: NA
d_gene: NA
j_gene: TRBJ1-4
CDR3nt: TGTGCCAGTACCCCGGCCGGGCGTGGAAAACTGTTTTTT
CDR3aa: CASTPAGRGKLFF

v_gene: TRBV12-5
abundance: few
d_gene: TRBD2
j_gene: TRBJ2-3
CDR3nt: TGTGCTAGTGGTTTGGGCCTAGCGGGCGCAGATACGCAGTATTTT
CDR3aa: CASGLGLAGADTQYF

v_gene: TRBV7-2
abundance: NA
d_gene: TRBD1
j_gene: TRBJ2-7
CDR3nt: TGTGCCTGCAGCTTAGACAGGGGCGCAGGCGAGCAGTACTTC
CDR3aa: CACSLDRGAGEQYF

v_gene: TRBV6-6
abundance: few
d_gene: TRBD2
j_gene: TRBJ2-3
CDR3nt: TGTGCCAGCAGTTACTCGACTAGCGGGAGCCCAGATACGCAGTATTTT
CDR3aa: CASSYSTSGSPDTQYF

v_gene: TRBV4-3
abundance: NA
d_gene: NA
j_gene: TRBJ2-3
CDR3nt: TGCGCCAGCAGCCAAGATGTCGCGGGACGCACAGATACGCAGTATTTT
CDR3aa: CASSQDVAGRTDTQYF

v_gene: TRBV20-1
abundance: once
d_gene: TRBD2
j_gene: TRBJ2-1
CDR3nt: TGCAACCCTGGAGCTACTAGCGGCCCGCAGTTCTTC
CDR3aa: CNPGATSGPQFF

v_gene: TRBV19
abundance: NA
d_gene: NA
j_gene: TRBJ2-7
CDR3nt: TGTGCCAGTAGTATTCACGACAGCACCTACGAGCAGTACTTC
CDR3aa: CASSIHDSTYEQYF

v_gene: TRBV28
abundance: few
d_gene: NA
j_gene: TRBJ2-2
CDR3nt: TGTGCCAGCAGTTTTTTGGGTAACACCGGGGAGCTGTTTTTT
CDR3aa: CASSFLGNTGELFF